The next 5 T cell receptor beta chains were all read from a single sample in a study of tissue T cells after allogeneic stem cell transplantation (dated by TCRdb to the early 2020s). The intended sense of this specimen's time point label: mouse harvest day 7 after allogeneic transplant. Mouse grafts combined 10^7 T-cell-depleted bone marrow cells with 10^6 splenic CD5+ T cells, given via tail vein injection. Library construction relied on the immunoSEQ multiplex PCR assay. Sourced from immuneACCESS, this table was stored by TCRdb with only in-frame sequences that have V and J called. A share of the clones is absent; for the studies checked, an unresolved V gene accounts for under half, and the remainder has no known explanation. This sample holds approximately 2,000 clones; approximately 64% were observed only once. Around 69% of the sample is held by the ten biggest clonotypes. The source material was spleen. These receptors all come from a female BALB/c mouse given C57BL/6 T cells with graft-versus-host disease after an allogeneic hematopoietic cell transplant.

Concerning this clone itself: Genes and germline are mouse. The sequence runs out 1 residue before the end of the CDR3; the remainder is reconstructed from the germline J gene. The rearrangement uses TRBV17 and TRBJ1-6; 7 nucleotides match TRBD1. TRBJ1-6 is annotated as an ORF whose role is uncertain. The V segment lost 5 bases and the J segment 11 bases; nucleotides outside the gene matches: 6. Germline V lookup: CDR1 MNHDT, CDR2 YYDKIL. The CDR3 sequence is 13 residues long. The CDR3 DNA, read in part, is TGTGCTAGCAGTGAGACAGGGAGGACGCCCCTCTAC. It translates to CASSETGRTPLY. The complete CDR3 protein is CASSETGRTPLYF.

Worth noting for this clone: Mouse germline and gene names are used. The CDR3 end lies 1 residue beyond the end of the read and is filled in from the germline J gene. The chain has TRBV12-2 and TRBJ2-4; 7 bases are a match to TRBD2. Trimming cost V 0 bases and J 0 bases; bases outside gene matches: 5. This CDR3 has 16 amino acids. Germline assignment: CDR1 SGHLS and CDR2 HYDKME. CDR3 loop: CASSLSWGTSQNTLYF. Incomplete CDR3 DNA: TGTGCCAGCTCTCTCTCCTGGGGGACTAGTCAAAACACCTTGTAC.

To note about this clone: The gene names here belong to mouse. The CDR3 is cut off 1 residue early in the read; its end comes from the germline J gene. The chain combines TRBV13-2 with TRBJ2-7; 9 nucleotides align to TRBD2. The CDR3 runs 14 residues. Germline V lookup: CDR1 NNHNN, CDR2 SYGAGS (reference sequence). J lost 0 bases, V lost 6 bases, and 4 bases had no gene match. The covered CDR3 bases are TGTGCCAGCGAAATGGGGGGGCGCTCCTATGAACAGTAC. Residues: CASEMGGRSYEQY. The CDR3 as a whole reads CASEMGGRSYEQYF.

About this clone: The gene names given are mouse names. The read ends 1 residue shy of where the CDR3 ends; the end is completed using the germline J gene. The chain couples TRBV2 to TRBJ2-7; 8 bases map to TRBD2. V shed 3 bases, J shed 5 bases, and the junction held 6 bases outside the gene matches. This CDR3 comprises 14 residues. Germline V gene lookup returns CDR1 LGHNA and CDR2 YSYQKL. CDR3 residues: CASSQRGGADEQYF. The sequenced CDR3 bases are TGTGCCAGCAGCCAGAGGGGGGGCGCAGATGAACAGTAC.

Remarks on this clone: Gene names follow the mouse nomenclature. The DNA ends 1 residue before the CDR3 does, and the rest of the CDR3 is filled in from the germline J gene. The chain joins TRBV24 to TRBJ2-5, with D maybe TRBD1 (5 bases). Germline V gene sequence: CDR1 KGHTA, CDR2 FRNEEI. There are 14 residues in the CDR3. Deletions cut 3 bases from V and 2 bases from J, with 9 bases between. This CDR3 reads CASSLQGCQDTQYF. The part of the CDR3 DNA that was read is TGTGCCAGCAGTCTCCAGGGATGCCAAGACACCCAGTAC.